The entry that follows covers one T cell receptor beta chain sequence. This clone was seen just once. Its specific antigen is unknown. No base quality values were provided; no much bigger clone lies one nucleotide off. This entry comes from a study of blood T cell repertoires in COVID-19 (dated by TCRdb to the early 2020s). Study-wide context: The collaborator samples originated in the United States, Italy and Spain and spanned the acute and convalescent phases of COVID-19. The prospective study material was composed of cDNA or gDNA derived from T cells, B-cell-depleted T cells, or PBMCs. The samples were drawn from two sources: the first 160 participants of the ongoing ImmuneRACE study, and fewer than 1,500 subjects contributed by 6 global collaborators. The repertoires were released in a freely available public database meant as a resource for research on the immune response to SARS-CoV-2. The sample metadata nearly always contained a de-identified subject ID, COVID-19 status, age in years and sex. Where available, HLA class I and class II types were obtained from metadata supplied by the sample provider rather than from assay-based typing. The dataset comprised deeply sampled blood TCRbeta repertoires from subjects exposed to, actively infected with, or recovered from COVID-19.

Collaborating institutions collected whole blood in K2EDTA tubes following their own protocols. For TCRbeta analysis, collaborators shipped samples in one of three forms: frozen whole blood, isolated PBMCs, or DNA extracted from either of those sample types. What the study reported, not specific to this receptor: The quantity of clinical and demographic metadata differed by source and by participant and was supplied without curation.

The germline V gene gives CDR1 as KGHDR and CDR2 as SFDVKD. V drops 10 bases and J drops 7 bases, leaving 12 bases in between. The cysteine opens and the phenylalanine closes a CDR3 of 12 amino acids. Only CDR3 DNA remains: 36 bases, in frame from the first base. TCRbeta CDR3 regions were amplified from genomic DNA by means of the immunoSEQ Assay, a bias-controlled multiplex PCR. The paper's processing steps were these. Within the assay, amplification of reference gene primers was used to estimate how many nucleated cells each sample contained. Sequence reads were collapsed and filtered to measure the absolute abundance of every unique TCRbeta CDR3 rearrangement. Productive Simpson clonality was computed per sample as the square root of Simpson's diversity index over productive rearrangements. Not all clones reach the TCRdb copy of this immuneACCESS table, which keeps in-frame sequences only. Checked studies attribute under half of the gap to unresolved V genes and leave the rest unexplained. V and J calls and clone size are those listed in that table; D and trimming were worked out from the DNA. The sample records about 140,000 clones, roughly three quarters of which are singletons. Roughly 2% of the sample is held by the ten biggest clonotypes.

This sequence uses TRBV24-1 and TRBJ1-4, with an unclear D gene assignment. The sequenced material came from peripheral blood. The sequence derives from a woman aged 60-75 years with acute or convalescent COVID-19. DNA sequence: TGTGCCACAAAAGTCCTCAGTGAAAAACTGTTTTTT. Translated, this is CATKVLSEKLFF.